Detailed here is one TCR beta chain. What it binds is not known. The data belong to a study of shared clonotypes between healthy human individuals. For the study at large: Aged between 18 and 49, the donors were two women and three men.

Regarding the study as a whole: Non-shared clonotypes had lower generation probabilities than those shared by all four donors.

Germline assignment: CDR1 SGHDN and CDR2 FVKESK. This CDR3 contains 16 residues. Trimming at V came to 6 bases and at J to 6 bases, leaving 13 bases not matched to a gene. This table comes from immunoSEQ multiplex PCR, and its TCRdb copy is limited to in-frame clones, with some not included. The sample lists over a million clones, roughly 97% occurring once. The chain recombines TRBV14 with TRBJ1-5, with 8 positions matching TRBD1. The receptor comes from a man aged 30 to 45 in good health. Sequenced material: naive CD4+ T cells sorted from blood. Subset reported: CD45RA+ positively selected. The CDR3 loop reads CASRLLDRVYGQPQHF. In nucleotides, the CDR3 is TGTGCCAGCAGACTACTGGACAGGGTCTATGGTCAGCCCCAGCATTTT.